This T cell receptor (beta chain) was sequenced in a study of T cells in tuberculosis. About the study: In South Africa, adults with active tuberculosis were compared with IGRA-negative and latently infected IGRA-positive adolescents. General study results and limits: Smaller alpha distances in active tuberculosis partly reflected shorter CDR3-alpha lengths.

Libraries were prepared by immunoSEQ multiplex PCR; TCRdb keeps only in-frame clonotypes and omits some of them. The sample has tens of thousands of clones, roughly 95% seen once; the top ten hold roughly 7%. Germline V gene lookup returns CDR1 MGHDK and CDR2 SYGVNS. V lost 1 base and J 6 bases, leaving 10 bases between the germline ends. The CDR3 extends over 13 amino acids. At study entry, adolescents had tuberculin skin tests and IGRA screening. Unsorted cryopreserved PBMC were sequenced, averaging about 92,000 T cells per clinical donor. Of note for this clone: Antigen unknown.

Input material: PBMCs. The chain carries TRBV25-1 and TRBJ2-7; D may be TRBD2 (6 bases). This TCR derives from a donor between 5 and 29 years old with latent tuberculosis or without tuberculosis infection. The CDR3 bases are TGTGCCAGCAGTGAATTCGGGGGTCCCGAGCAGTACTTC. Protein sequence: CASSEFGGPEQYF.